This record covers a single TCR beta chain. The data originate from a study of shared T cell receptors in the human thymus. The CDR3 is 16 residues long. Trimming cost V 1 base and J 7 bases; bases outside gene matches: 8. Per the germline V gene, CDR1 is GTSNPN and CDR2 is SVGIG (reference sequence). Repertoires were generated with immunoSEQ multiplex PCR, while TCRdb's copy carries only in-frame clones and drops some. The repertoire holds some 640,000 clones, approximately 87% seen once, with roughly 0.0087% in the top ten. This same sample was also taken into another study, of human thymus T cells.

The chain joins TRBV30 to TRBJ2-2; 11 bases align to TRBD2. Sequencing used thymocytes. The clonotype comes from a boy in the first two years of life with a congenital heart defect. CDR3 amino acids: CAWSGQSGTSGGELFF. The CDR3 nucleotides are TGTGCCTGGAGTGGCCAATCCGGGACTAGCGGCGGGGAGCTGTTTTTT.